These T cell receptor beta chains were read from a single sample in a study of shared clonotypes between healthy human individuals. Repertoires were generated with immunoSEQ multiplex PCR, while TCRdb's copy carries only in-frame clones and drops some. Of about half a million clones in the sample, approximately 82% are singletons; the top ten hold approximately 12%. Sequenced input: PBMCs. Source of these receptors: a woman aged 40 to 50 in good health. Some clones in this sample may be carry-over from other donors' samples. CDR3s include the opening cysteine and the closing phenylalanine or tryptophan. D genes are given only for firm matches. Part of the rows lack a size; the others show once, few, many or a class for expanded clones.

v_call	j_call	clone_size	d_call	cdr3_nt	cdr3_aa
TRBV18	TRBJ1-2	-	-	TGTGCCAGCTCTCCCAGGGAGTTCGACTATGGCTACACCTTC	CASSPREFDYGYTF
TRBV7-9	TRBJ2-3	-	-	TGTGCCAGCAGCTTAGTGGGGGCCCCCACAGATACGCAGTATTTT	CASSLVGAPTDTQYF
TRBV10-3	TRBJ1-5	-	-	TGTGCCATCAGTGAACCCAGGACAGCCATCGACCTCTATAGCAATCAGCCCCAGCATTTT	CAISEPRTAIDLYSNQPQHF
TRBV28	TRBJ1-4	-	-	TGTGCCAGCAGGTGGTTTTGGGAGCTCTTAGAAAAACTGTTTTTT	CASRWFWELLEKLFF
TRBV2	TRBJ2-5	-	-	TGTGCCAGCAGTGAAGGAACGGGACCGACCCAAGAGACCCAGTACTTC	CASSEGTGPTQETQYF
TRBV11-2	TRBJ2-7	-	-	TGTGCCAGCAGCTTAGGGACCTCCTACGAGCAGTACTTC	CASSLGTSYEQYF
TRBV2	TRBJ1-1	once	-	TGTGCCAGCAGTGGGACATACCTGAACACTGAAGCTTTCTTT	CASSGTYLNTEAFF
TRBV10-3	TRBJ2-2	-	TRBD2	TGTGCCATCAGTGGACTAGCGACGAACACCGGGGAGCTGTTTTTT	CAISGLATNTGELFF
TRBV21-1	TRBJ2-7	once	-	TGTGCCAGCAGCAAAGCCCGCGGGGGAACGCCCTACGAGCAGTACTTC	CASSKARGGTPYEQYF
TRBV27	TRBJ1-2	-	-	TGTGCCAGCAGTTCCCCGCCACATTACTATGGCTACACCTTC	CASSSPPHYYGYTF
TRBV6-5	TRBJ2-1	-	TRBD2	TGTGCCAGCAGTTACTCGAGTGCGGGAGACAATGAGCAGTTCTTC	CASSYSSAGDNEQFF
TRBV21-1	TRBJ2-5	-	-	TGTGCCAGCAGCAGGGGGGGAGAGACCCAGTACTTC	CASSRGGETQYF